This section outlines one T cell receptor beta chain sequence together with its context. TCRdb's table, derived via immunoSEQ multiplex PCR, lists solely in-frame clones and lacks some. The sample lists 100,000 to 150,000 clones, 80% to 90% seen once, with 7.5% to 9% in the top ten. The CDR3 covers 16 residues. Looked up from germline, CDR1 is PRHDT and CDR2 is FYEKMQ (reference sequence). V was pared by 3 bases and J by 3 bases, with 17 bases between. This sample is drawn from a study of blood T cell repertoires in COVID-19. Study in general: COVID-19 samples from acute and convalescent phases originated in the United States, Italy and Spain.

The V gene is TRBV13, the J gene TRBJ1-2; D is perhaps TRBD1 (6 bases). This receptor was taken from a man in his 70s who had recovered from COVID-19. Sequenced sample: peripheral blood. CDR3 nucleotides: TGTGCCAGCAGCTTGAGGGGCGGGGGGCGAGACTATGGCTACACCTTC. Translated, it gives CASSLRGGGRDYGYTF.